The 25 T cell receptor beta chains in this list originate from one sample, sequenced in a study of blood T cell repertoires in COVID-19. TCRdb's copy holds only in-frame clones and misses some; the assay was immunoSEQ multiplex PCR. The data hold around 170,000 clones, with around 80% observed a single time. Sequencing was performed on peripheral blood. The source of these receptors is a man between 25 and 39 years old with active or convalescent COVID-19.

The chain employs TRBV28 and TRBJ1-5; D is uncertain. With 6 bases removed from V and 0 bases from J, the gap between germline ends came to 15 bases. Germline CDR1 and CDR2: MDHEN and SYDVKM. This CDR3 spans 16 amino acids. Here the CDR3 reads CASRPHWPSSNQPQHF. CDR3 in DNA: TGTGCCAGCAGGCCTCACTGGCCTAGTAGCAATCAGCCCCAGCATTTT.

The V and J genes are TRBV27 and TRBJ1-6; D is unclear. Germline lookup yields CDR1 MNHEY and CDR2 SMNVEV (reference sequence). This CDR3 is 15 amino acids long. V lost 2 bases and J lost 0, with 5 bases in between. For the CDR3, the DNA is TGTGCCAGCAGTTTACCGAGCTCCTATAATTCACCCCTCCACTTT. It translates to CASSLPSSYNSPLHF.

Here the CDR3 DNA reads TGTGCCAGCAGCTTGGAAGTAGCGGGACTCTACGAGCAGTACTTC. Its protein is CASSLEVAGLYEQYF. The V gene is TRBV7-2, the J gene TRBJ2-7, with 8 bases matching TRBD2. V lost 3 bases and J lost 3; bases outside the gene matches: 7. The CDR3 covers 15 residues. CDR1 is SGHTA, CDR2 FQGNSA, per germline.

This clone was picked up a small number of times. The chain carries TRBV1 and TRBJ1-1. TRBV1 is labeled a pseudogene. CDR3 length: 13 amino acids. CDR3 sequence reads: CTSSQEGDTEAFF. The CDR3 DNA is TGCACCAGCAGCCAAGAGGGAGACACTGAAGCTTTCTTT.

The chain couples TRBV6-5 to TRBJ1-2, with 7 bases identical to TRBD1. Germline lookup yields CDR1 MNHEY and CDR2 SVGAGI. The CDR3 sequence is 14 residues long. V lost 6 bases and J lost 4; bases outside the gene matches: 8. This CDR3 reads CASRPTGVSYGYTF. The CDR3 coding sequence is TGTGCCAGCAGACCTACAGGGGTTAGCTATGGCTACACCTTC.

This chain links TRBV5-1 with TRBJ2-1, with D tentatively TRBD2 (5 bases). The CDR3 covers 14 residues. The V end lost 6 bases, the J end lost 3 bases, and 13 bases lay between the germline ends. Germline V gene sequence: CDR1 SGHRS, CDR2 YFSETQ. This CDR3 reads CASNPTAGYNEQFF. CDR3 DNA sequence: TGCGCCAGCAACCCTACGGCGGGCTACAATGAGCAGTTCTTC. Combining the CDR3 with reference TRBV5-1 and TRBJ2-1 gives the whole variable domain KAGVTQTPRYLIKTRGQQVTLSCSPISGHRSVSWYQQTPGQGLQFLFEYFSETQRNKGNFPGRFSGRQFSNSRSEMNVSTLELGDSALYLCASNPTAGYNEQFFGPGTRLTVL.

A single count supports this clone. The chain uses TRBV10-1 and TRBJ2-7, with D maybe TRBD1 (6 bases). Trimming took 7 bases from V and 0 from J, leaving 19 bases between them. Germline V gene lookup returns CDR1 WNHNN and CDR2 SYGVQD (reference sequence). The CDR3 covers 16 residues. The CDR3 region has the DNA TGCGCCAGCAACAGGGCAGGGGCCCGGGACTCCTACGAGCAGTACTTC. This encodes CASNRAGARDSYEQYF.

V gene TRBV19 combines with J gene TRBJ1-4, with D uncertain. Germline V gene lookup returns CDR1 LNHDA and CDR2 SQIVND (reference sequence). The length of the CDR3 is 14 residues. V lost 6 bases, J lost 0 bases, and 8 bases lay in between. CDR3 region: CASRKSSTNEKLFF. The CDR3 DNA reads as TGTGCCAGTAGAAAGAGCTCAACTAATGAAAAACTGTTTTTT. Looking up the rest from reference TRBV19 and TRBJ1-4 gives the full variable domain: DGGITQSPKYLFRKEGQNVTLSCEQNLNHDAMYWYRQDPGQGLRLIYYSQIVNDFQKGDIAEGYSVSREKKESFPLTVTSAQKNPTAFYLCASRKSSTNEKLFFGSGTQLSVL.

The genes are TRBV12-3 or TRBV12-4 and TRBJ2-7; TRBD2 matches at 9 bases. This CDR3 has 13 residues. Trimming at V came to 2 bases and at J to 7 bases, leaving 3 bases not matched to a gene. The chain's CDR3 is CASSLMSGREQYF. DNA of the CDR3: TGTGCCAGCAGTTTAATGAGCGGGAGGGAGCAGTACTTC.

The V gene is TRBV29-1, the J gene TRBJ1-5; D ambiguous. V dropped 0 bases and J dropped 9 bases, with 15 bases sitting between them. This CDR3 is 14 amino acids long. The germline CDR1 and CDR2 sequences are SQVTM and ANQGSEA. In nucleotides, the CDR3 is TGCAGCGTTGAAGAAGATTCGAGCGGGCGGCCCCAGCATTTT. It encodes CSVEEDSSGRPQHF. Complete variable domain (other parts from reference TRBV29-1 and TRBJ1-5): SAVISQKPSRDICQRGTSLTIQCQVDSQVTMMFWYRQQPGQSLTLIATANQGSEATYESGFVIDKFPISRPNLTFSTLTVSNMSPEDSSIYLCSVEEDSSGRPQHFGDGTRLSIL.

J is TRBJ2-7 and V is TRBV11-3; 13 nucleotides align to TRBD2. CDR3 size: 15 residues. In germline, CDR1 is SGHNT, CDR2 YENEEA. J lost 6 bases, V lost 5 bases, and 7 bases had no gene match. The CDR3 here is CASSLGLAGASEQYF. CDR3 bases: TGTGCCAGCAGCCTCGGACTAGCGGGAGCAAGCGAGCAGTACTTC.

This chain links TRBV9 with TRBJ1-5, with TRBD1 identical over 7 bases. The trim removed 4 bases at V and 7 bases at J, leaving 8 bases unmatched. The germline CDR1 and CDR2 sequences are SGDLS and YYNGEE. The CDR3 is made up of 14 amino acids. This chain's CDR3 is CASSSEGAGQPQHF. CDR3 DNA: TGTGCCAGCAGCTCAGAGGGGGCGGGGCAGCCCCAGCATTTT. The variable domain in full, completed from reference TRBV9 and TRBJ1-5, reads DSGVTQTPKHLITATGQRVTLRCSPRSGDLSVYWYQQSLDQGLQFLIQYYNGEERAKGNILERFSAQQFPDLHSELNLSSLELGDSALYFCASSSEGAGQPQHFGDGTRLSIL.

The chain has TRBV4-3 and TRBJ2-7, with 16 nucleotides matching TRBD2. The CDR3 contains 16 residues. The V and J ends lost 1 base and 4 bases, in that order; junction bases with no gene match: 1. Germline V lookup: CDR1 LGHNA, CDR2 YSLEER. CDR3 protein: CASSQAGLAGGYEQYF. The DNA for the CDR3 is TGCGCCAGCAGCCAAGCGGGACTAGCGGGAGGGTACGAGCAGTACTTC.

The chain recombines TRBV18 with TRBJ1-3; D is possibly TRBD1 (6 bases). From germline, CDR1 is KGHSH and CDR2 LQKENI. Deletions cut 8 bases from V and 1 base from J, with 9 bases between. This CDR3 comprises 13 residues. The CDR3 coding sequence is TGTGCCAGCACTGACAGGTCTGGAAACACCATATATTTT. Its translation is CASTDRSGNTIYF.

CDR3 DNA sequence: TGTGCCAGCAGCTTAGAAGGTACGGGTCTAGGCCCCTACAATGAGCAGTTCTTC. This translates into CASSLEGTGLGPYNEQFF. This sequence joins TRBV7-2 and TRBJ2-1; the D is unclear. CDR3 length: 18 amino acids. With 1 base removed from V and 2 bases from J, the gap between germline ends came to 18 bases. Germline loops: CDR1 SGHTA, CDR2 FQGNSA. Full variable domain (missing parts from reference TRBV7-2 and TRBJ2-1): GAGVSQSPSNKVTEKGKDVELRCDPISGHTALYWYRQSLGQGLEFLIYFQGNSAPDKSGLPSDRFSAERTGGSVSTLTIQRTQQEDSAVYLCASSLEGTGLGPYNEQFFGPGTRLTVL.

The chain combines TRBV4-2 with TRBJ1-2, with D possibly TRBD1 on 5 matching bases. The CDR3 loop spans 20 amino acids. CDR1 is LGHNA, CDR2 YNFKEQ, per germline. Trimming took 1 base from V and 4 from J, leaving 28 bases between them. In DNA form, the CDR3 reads TGTGCCAGCAGCCAAGGGCGGGGTTCGGGGCCCGGGTTAAGTTTCTATGGCTACACCTTC. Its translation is CASSQGRGSGPGLSFYGYTF.

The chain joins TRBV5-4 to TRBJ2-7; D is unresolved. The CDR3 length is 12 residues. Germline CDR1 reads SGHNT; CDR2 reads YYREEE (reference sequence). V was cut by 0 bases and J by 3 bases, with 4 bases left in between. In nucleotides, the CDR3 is TGTGCCAGCAGCTTGGCCAACTACGAGCAGTACTTC. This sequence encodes CASSLANYEQYF.

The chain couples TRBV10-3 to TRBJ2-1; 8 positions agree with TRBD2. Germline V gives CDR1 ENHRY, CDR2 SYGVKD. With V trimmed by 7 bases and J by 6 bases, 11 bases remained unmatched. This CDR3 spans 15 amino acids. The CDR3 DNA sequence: TGTGCCATCACCCGCACCGTAGCGGGAACCAATGAGCAGTTCTTC. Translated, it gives CAITRTVAGTNEQFF.

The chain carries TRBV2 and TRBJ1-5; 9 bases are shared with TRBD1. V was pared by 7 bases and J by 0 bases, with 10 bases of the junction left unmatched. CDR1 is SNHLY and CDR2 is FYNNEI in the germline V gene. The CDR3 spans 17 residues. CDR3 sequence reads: CASNAGTGSYSNQPQHF. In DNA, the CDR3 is TGTGCCAGCAATGCCGGGACAGGGTCATATAGCAATCAGCCCCAGCATTTT.

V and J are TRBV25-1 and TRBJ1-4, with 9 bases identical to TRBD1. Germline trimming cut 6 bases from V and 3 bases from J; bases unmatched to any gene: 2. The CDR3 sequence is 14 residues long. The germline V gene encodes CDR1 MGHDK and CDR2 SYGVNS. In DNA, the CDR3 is TGTGCCAGCAGCCGGACAGGGGCTAATGAAAAACTGTTTTTT. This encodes CASSRTGANEKLFF.

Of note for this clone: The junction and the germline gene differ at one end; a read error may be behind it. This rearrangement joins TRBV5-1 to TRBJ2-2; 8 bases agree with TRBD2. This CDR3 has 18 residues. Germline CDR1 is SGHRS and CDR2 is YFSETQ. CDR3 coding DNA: TGCGCCCGCAGCTCGCGGGGGGTAGCGGGGTCGAACACCGGGGAGCTGTTTTTT. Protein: CARSSRGVAGSNTGELFF.

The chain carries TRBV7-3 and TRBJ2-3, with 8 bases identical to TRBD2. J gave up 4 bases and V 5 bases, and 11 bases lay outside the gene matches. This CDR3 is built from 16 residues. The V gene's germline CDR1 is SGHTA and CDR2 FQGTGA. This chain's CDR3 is CASSLDPGGIADTQYF. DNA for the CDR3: TGTGCCAGCAGCCTAGACCCGGGGGGGATCGCAGATACGCAGTATTTT.

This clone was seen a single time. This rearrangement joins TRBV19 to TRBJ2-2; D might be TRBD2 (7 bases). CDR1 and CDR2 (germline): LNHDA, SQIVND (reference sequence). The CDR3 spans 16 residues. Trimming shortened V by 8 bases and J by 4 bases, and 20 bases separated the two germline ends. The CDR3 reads CASPRGGGGPTGELFF. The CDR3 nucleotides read TGTGCCAGTCCCAGAGGGGGGGGAGGTCCCACCGGGGAGCTGTTTTTT.

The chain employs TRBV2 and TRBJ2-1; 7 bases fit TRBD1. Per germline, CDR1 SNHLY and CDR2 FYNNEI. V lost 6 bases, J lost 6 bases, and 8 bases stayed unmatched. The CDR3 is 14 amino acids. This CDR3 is CASSPADRSNEQFF. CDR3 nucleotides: TGTGCCAGCAGCCCCGCGGACAGGTCCAATGAGCAGTTCTTC.

CDR3 region: CASSQVAGHTDTQYF. CDR3 DNA sequence: TGCGCCAGCAGCCAAGTGGCGGGCCACACAGATACGCAGTATTTT. The rearrangement links TRBV4-1 to TRBJ2-3; perhaps TRBD2 as D (5 bases). This CDR3 has 15 amino acids. The V end lost 1 base, the J end lost 2 bases, and 10 bases lay between the germline ends. The germline gives CDR1 MGHRA, CDR2 YSYEKL.